This T cell receptor beta chain was captured by sequencing in a study of T cell responses to AZD1222 COVID-19 vaccine (dated by TCRdb to 2020 to 2023). Regarding the complete study: AZD1222 recipients with second doses at about 4 weeks or about 12 weeks were pooled, because spike-specific TCR depth and breadth did not differ between schedules. TCR sequencing was performed for roughly 250 trial participants, of whom about 200 were given two doses of AZD1222 and approximately 25 were given two doses of MenACWY control vaccine. Trial participants were enrolled by age into subgroups of 18-55, 56-69 and 70-plus years, and roughly 160, 29 and 62 TCR-sequenced participants, respectively, were included in these subgroups. Points the paper makes about the study in general: Conclusions about previously exposed vaccinees are limited because only a handful of AZD1222 recipients were SARS-CoV-2 seropositive at baseline. The whole spike protein was spanned by vaccine-associated CD4 TCRs, and dominant responses were seen in regions 160-218 and 743-854. The 56-69-year group was small, and its depth increase did not reach significance, likely because of low power. Reportedly, close to half of the unique spike-specific TCRs recognized epitopes lying outside the regions that are mutated in the B.1.351 and B.1.1.7 variants. Participants were mostly white British and included more females than males, and it was suggested by the authors that clonal diversity may have been underestimated. No day 14 peak-response samples were available, so repertoires were characterized only after the peak T cell response. A significant rise in spike-specific TCR breadth and depth was observed after two AZD1222 doses relative to day 0 and relative to MenACWY recipients.

This specimen's time point label, per the study, means: baseline before first vaccination. Vaccinee samples came from UK trials COV001 and COV002, including a single-blind randomized controlled phase 2/3 trial of AZD1222 (ChAdOx1 nCoV-19) in healthy adults. For TCRbeta chain sequencing, PBMC samples from trial participants were taken at day 0 and at day 28 after the second dose. The CDR3 regions of human TCRbeta chains were analyzed by immunosequencing. Per the source publication's procedure: Repertoire TCRs were checked for matches against a reference library of SARS-CoV-2-specific TCRs that had been generated using the MIRA antigen-specificity platform. Breadth was defined as the fraction of unique TCRs that were SARS-CoV-2-associated. Depth was defined as the fraction of total T cells that were SARS-CoV-2-associated. Using the MIRA data, every spike-specific TCR was mapped to the spike region that the TCR reacted to and assigned to either a CD4 or a CD8 class. Log10-transformed breadth and depth values were compared by one-way ANOVA with Sidak's multiple comparisons tests. TCRdb stores this immuneACCESS table with in-frame sequences only. Part of the clones is absent; in the studies checked, under half of the shortfall reflects unresolved V genes, and no reason is known for the rest. Clone size and the V and J calls come from that table; the DNA yielded D and trimming. This sample is represented by fewer than 140,000 clones; 75% to 90% of them were singletons. The ten biggest clones cover about 5.4% of the sample.

CDR1 is given as SGHRS and CDR2 as YFSETQ, both from the germline V gene. Inclusive of the bounding cysteine and phenylalanine, the CDR3 is 14 residues long. Only the CDR3 DNA is retained, 42 bases long and in frame from the first base. The germline ends are 13 bases apart after V is trimmed by 7 bases and J by 2 bases. Concerning this clone itself: This receptor's antigen is unknown. Per-base qualities were not stored, and no clone one base away is much larger.

This TCR came from an adult in good health. The sample consisted of peripheral blood, taken on day 0 of AZD1222 vaccination. The receptor chain draws on TRBV5-1 and TRBJ2-1; the D gene is perhaps TRBD2, on 5 matching bases. The CDR3 here reads CASFSGSPYNEQFF. The sequence in DNA is TGCGCCAGCTTCAGCGGTTCCCCCTACAATGAGCAGTTCTTC.